This entry concerns a single T cell receptor beta chain. This sample was included in a study of blood T cell repertoires in COVID-19. Study-level background: There were acute and convalescent COVID-19 samples, and they came from the United States, Italy and Spain. The cDNA or gDNA used as material had been derived from T cells, B-cell-depleted T cells, or PBMCs.

Trimming cost V 5 bases and J 7 bases; bases outside gene matches: 8. CDR1 is MDHEN and CDR2 is SYDVKM in the germline V gene. The CDR3 spans 15 residues. Patients in Seattle were enrolled during active infection, then followed longitudinally. Original methodology: It was from reference gene primer amplification that nucleated cell counts were estimated. Sequenced by immunoSEQ multiplex PCR; TCRdb stores in-frame clones only, minus some. The DNA gave D and trimming, while V, J and clone size come from that table. The table shows 300,000 to 400,000 clones, with approximately 89% occurring only once. The sequenced sample consisted of peripheral blood. V usage is TRBV28 and J usage is TRBJ2-1; 10 bases agree with TRBD2. The sequence came from a woman aged 55-70 years with COVID-19, enrolled during active disease. The CDR3 DNA reads as TGTGCCAGCAGTCCGGGGAGCGGGGGGGCGAATGAGCAGTTCTTC. Protein sequence: CASSPGSGGANEQFF. The full variable domain, completed using reference TRBV28 and TRBJ2-1, is DVKVTQSSRYLVKRTGEKVFLECVQDMDHENMFWYRQDPGLGLRLIYFSYDVKMKEKGDIPEGYSVSREKKERFSLILESASTNQTSMYLCASSPGSGGANEQFFGPGTRLTVL.